This T cell receptor (beta chain) was obtained from a study of blood T cell repertoires in COVID-19. Overall study context: Italy, Spain and the United States were the sources of the convalescent and acute COVID-19 samples. Sources were T cells, B-cell-depleted T cells, or PBMCs; the material itself was cDNA or gDNA.

Per the original data handling: Reference gene primer amplification in the assay estimated nucleated cell counts. The data were produced by immunoSEQ multiplex PCR, yet TCRdb's version contains in-frame clones alone and is incomplete. D and trimming were read from the DNA, whereas the V and J calls and clone size are those reported in that table. This sample has under 450,000 clones, with roughly nine tenths found just once. Before they entered the study, exposed participants had met a COVID-19 case within 2 weeks. The length of the CDR3 is 11 residues. Germline V lookup: CDR1 SEHNR, CDR2 FQNEAQ (reference sequence). V was pared by 4 bases and J by 11 bases, with 11 bases between.

The V call is TRBV7-9, the J call TRBJ1-2; D is ambiguous. This clonotype was obtained from a woman aged 40 to 50 who had been exposed to COVID-19. Material for sequencing was PBMCs or T cells enriched from blood (not recorded which). The CDR3 here is CASSSAPGYTF. In DNA, the CDR3 is TGTGCCAGCAGCTCCGCACCCGGTTACACCTTC.